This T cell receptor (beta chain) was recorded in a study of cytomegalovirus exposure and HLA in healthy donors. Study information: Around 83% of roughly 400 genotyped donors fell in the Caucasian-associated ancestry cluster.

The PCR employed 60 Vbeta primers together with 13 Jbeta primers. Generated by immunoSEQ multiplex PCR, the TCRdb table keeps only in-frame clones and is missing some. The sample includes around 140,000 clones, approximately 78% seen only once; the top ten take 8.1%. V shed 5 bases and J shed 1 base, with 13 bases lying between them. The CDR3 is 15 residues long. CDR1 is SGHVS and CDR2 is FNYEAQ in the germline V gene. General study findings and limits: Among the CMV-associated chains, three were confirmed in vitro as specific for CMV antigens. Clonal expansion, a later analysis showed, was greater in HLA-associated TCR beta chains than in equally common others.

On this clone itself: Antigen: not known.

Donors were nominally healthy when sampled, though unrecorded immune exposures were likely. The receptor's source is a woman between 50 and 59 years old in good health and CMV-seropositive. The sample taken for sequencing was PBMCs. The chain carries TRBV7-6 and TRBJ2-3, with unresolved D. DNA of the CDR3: TGTGCCAGCAGCGTTAGTATGTTAGGCACAGATACGCAGTATTTT. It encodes CASSVSMLGTDTQYF.